The 5 T cell receptor beta chains in this list originate from one sample, sequenced in a study of CD8+CD57+ T cells in acquired aplastic anemia. Investigators profiled TCR beta VDJ and CDR3 from genomic DNA template. TCRdb passed the reads through MiXCR, listing each CDR3 protein once. The sample has roughly 150,000 distinct CDR3 sequences; around 47% are singletons. Individuals selected for sequencing had exhibited CD8+CD57+ cell expansion on flow cytometry. Sequenced material: sorted CD4+, CD8+, or CD8+CD57+ T cells (not recorded which) from PBMCs. The receptors come from a human donor with aplastic anemia.

The rearrangement joins TRBV25-1 to TRBJ1-1, with D possibly TRBD1 on 5 matching bases. V was clipped by 3 bases and J by 3 bases, with 14 bases between them. Germline lookup yields CDR1 MGHDK and CDR2 SYGVNS. This CDR3 has 15 amino acids. Written as DNA, the CDR3 is TGTGCCAGCAGTGAGGGGGACGCCTGGGACACTGAAGCTTTCTTT. The encoded protein is CASSEGDAWDTEAFF.

The chain is built from TRBV10-3 and TRBJ2-2; weak D call: TRBD1 (5 bases). Germline-derived CDR1 and CDR2 are ENHRY and SYGVKD. The CDR3 is 14 residues long. Trimming stripped 4 bases from V and 1 base from J, with 7 bases between. The CDR3 region is CAISGDRNTGELFF. Here the CDR3 DNA reads TGTGCCATCAGTGGCGACAGGAACACCGGGGAGCTGTTTTTT.

The chain has TRBV19 and TRBJ1-5, with 9 bases that match TRBD1. J lost 5 bases, V lost 9 bases, and 5 bases had no gene match. CDR3 size: 13 residues. Germline V gives CDR1 LNHDA, CDR2 SQIVND (reference sequence). CDR3 in amino acids: CASGQGLDQPQHF. CDR3 sequence (DNA): TGTGCCAGCGGACAGGGGTTAGATCAGCCCCAGCATTTT.

This clonotype was observed a handful of times. This CDR3 is missing its conserved last phenylalanine or tryptophan, likely due to a read error. Because the CDR3's place on the DNA is in doubt, the DNA is left out and the CDR3 is given as listed by TCRdb. This rearrangement joins TRBV5-6 to TRBJ2-3; the D segment call TRBD2 is taken from the table without a DNA check. The CDR3 is 15 residues long, counting both termini. Germline V gene lookup returns CDR1 SGHDT and CDR2 YYEEEE. This CDR3 reads CASSLALESTDTQPI.

This clonotype showed up many times. V and J are TRBV11-1 and TRBJ2-2; 7 bases line up with TRBD2. CDR3 length equals 14 residues. Per germline, CDR1 SGHAT and CDR2 FQDESV (reference sequence). V dropped 7 bases and J dropped 0; count of bases not matched to a gene: 2. CDR3 in amino acids: CASTAGANTGELFF. Here the CDR3 DNA reads TGTGCCAGCACGGCGGGAGCGAACACCGGGGAGCTGTTTTTT.